The clone carrying this T cell receptor (beta chain) occurred many times. Germline loops: CDR1 SEHNR, CDR2 FQNEAQ (reference sequence). With 7 bases removed from V and 9 bases from J, the gap between germline ends came to 16 bases. CDR3 size: 12 residues. This sample is part of a study of T cells in Graves' hyperthyroidism and ophthalmopathy. Study context: Peripheral blood was drawn at first diagnosis, prior to all treatment.

There were TCR beta CDR3 regions amplified from RNA transcripts. The HTBI set primed first-round TCR CDR3 RT-PCR. TCRdb independently ran MiXCR on the multiplex PCR reads; one entry per CDR3 protein. The data contain some 300,000 distinct CDR3 sequences, around 20% of them seen just once; the ten biggest clones take up roughly 40%. The clonotype originates from a man aged 50 to 60 with Graves' ophthalmopathy. The V gene is TRBV7-9, the J gene TRBJ2-7; tentative D call: TRBD1 (6 bases). The specimen sequenced was blood. The CDR3 DNA follows: TGTGCCAGCACCCTACAGGGAGAACGGCAGTACTTC. It yields the protein CASTLQGERQYF. The whole variable domain, remainder taken from reference TRBV7-9 and TRBJ2-7, is DTGVSQNPRHKITKRGQNVTFRCDPISEHNRLYWYRQTLGQGPEFLTYFQNEAQLEKSRLLSDRFSAERPKGSFSTLEIQRTEQGDSAMYLCASTLQGERQYFGPGTRLTVT.